The entry below gives a single T cell receptor beta chain sequence along with its context. This clone was counted a few times. It lacks a known antigen. No qualities accompany the bases; no much larger clone lies one base away. Using the deep immunoSEQ assay, multiplex PCR amplified TCR CDR3 regions from genomic DNA. Extracted genomic DNA from each cell subset was spread evenly across all wells of several immunoSEQ 96-well plates, with each plate serving as a replicate. Each replicate PCR for sorted subsets received around 210 ng genomic DNA, equal to about 30,000 T cell genomes. Purified libraries were quantified with a Qubit 3.0 fluorometer, sized on a Bioanalyzer 2100, and re-quantified with the KAPA Library Quantification kit. Every immunoSEQ 96-well plate was sequenced on a separate single-read 150-cycle Illumina NextSeq 550 flow cell. The study's processing was this. Because only junctional sequences without quality scores were contained in the immunoSEQ output, filtering matching that applied to full-length reads could not be performed. Sequences were annotated with PyIR, a Python wrapper for IgBLAST v1.9, and V/J genes and CDR3 were assigned using IMGT germline references. Reads were removed for weak V/J assignments (E-value above 1e-6), missing CDR3, stop codons, out-of-frame junctions, or ambiguous translated residues. V3J clonotypes were defined as sequences sharing an identical inferred V gene, J gene, and CDR3 amino acid sequence. To compute the percentage overlap between repertoires, the number of shared unique clonotypes was divided by the size of the smaller repertoire. RTK rarefaction, the Chao1 estimator, and Recon v2.1 estimates of unobserved clonotypes were used to assess repertoire richness. OLGA was used to compute generation probabilities for all TCRbeta clonotypes that the gDNA method yielded from several donors. Not all clones reach the TCRdb copy of this immuneACCESS table, which keeps in-frame sequences only. Checked studies attribute under half of the gap to unresolved V genes and leave the rest unexplained. That table supplies the V and J calls and clone size; D and trimming were determined from the DNA. This sample gives over 850,000 clones in total; about 80% of them show up just once. 0.55% to 0.7% of the sample is held by the ten biggest clonotypes.

Trimming at the junction amounts to 2 bases on V and 3 bases on J, and the germline ends lie 10 bases apart. The CDR3 sequence holds 15 residues, the cysteine and phenylalanine included. Here the CDR3 DNA is all that survives: 45 bases in frame from base 1. The germline V gene yields KGHSY for CDR1 and FQNENV for CDR2. This sample stems from a study of shared clonotypes between healthy human individuals (dated by TCRdb to the early 2020s). The study in broad terms: A few men and two women, aged 18 to 49 years, made up the cohort. For each donor, CD4 naive and CD4 memory were each run on three plates, CD8 naive on two plates, and CD8 memory on one plate. To estimate repertoire size and how much clonotypes are shared between individuals, the study performed deep sequencing of blood TCR repertoires from roughly five healthy adults. To increase sequencing depth and limit assay-specific biases, TCR repertoire library preparation and sequencing were carried out by different laboratories using diverse techniques. Per donor, leukapheresis produced somewhere between about 0.94 and 8.9 billion PBMCs. The full study reports these points: Higher generation probabilities were observed for clonotypes shared by all four sorted-subset donors than for non-shared clonotypes. Estimated clonotype richness was generally larger for naive than for memory subsets. Because the study included a small number of donors, the genetic and exposure-history diversity represented was limited. Sampling was restricted to blood, and TCR repertoires in tissues likely differ from the TCR repertoires found in blood. Pairwise subsampling led to the expectation that sequencing depth would affect the degree of clonotype sharing among donors. When a handful of donors were compared, the shared fraction of clonotypes was approximately 5% for naive CD4, over 3% for naive CD8, 2.3% for memory CD4, and approximately 0.4% for memory CD8. Rarefaction of sorted-subset datasets indicated incomplete sequencing despite the large sequencing depth.

Healthy HIV-negative adults with no recently reported acute infections or vaccinations were included as donors. Every donor was a Caucasian adult living in Nashville, Tennessee, USA. CD4+ T cells were enriched by magnetic negative selection; naive cells were then positively selected on CD45RA, and the negative fraction formed the memory subset. Blood was collected by leukapheresis, and PBMCs were isolated by Ficoll-Histopaque density gradient centrifugation and then cryopreserved in liquid nitrogen vapor phase. Analytical flow cytometry was used to check the purity and quantity of each magnetically sorted T cell population. From each sorted fraction, genomic DNA was isolated and quantified by UV absorbance on a Nanodrop 2000c.

The chain joins TRBV16 to TRBJ2-2; the D gene cannot be resolved reliably. The clonotype comes from a man younger than 35 in good health. Some clones in this sample may be carry-over from other donors' samples. The specimen sequenced was memory CD4+ T cells from PBMCs. Sample cell subset or site, as interpreted from the label and publication: CD45RA-negative fraction. At the DNA level, the sequence is TGTGCCAGCAGCCAAACCCCACGGGACACCGGGGAGCTGTTTTTT. Protein translation: CASSQTPRDTGELFF.